This T cell receptor beta chain comes out of a study of shared clonotypes between healthy human individuals. This clone showed up just a few times. Using immunoSEQ multiplex PCR, the repertoire was profiled, and TCRdb retains in-frame clones only, with some absent. The sample has roughly 1 million clones, around 76% seen once; the top ten hold approximately 1.5%. The CDR3 has 15 residues. This receptor was identified in a man aged 18 to 29 in good health. The J gene is TRBJ1-1, the V gene TRBV21-1; the table's D call, TRBD1, has no DNA check behind it. TRBV21-1 is a pseudogene segment. The sequencing sample was made of memory CD4+ T cells sorted from blood. Subset here: CD45RA-negative fraction. The CDR3 sequence: CASSNRTVAYTEAFF. CDR3 sequence (DNA): TGTGCCAGCAGCAACCGGACAGTTGCTTACACTGAAGCTTTCTTT.